The next 2 T cell receptor beta chains were all read from a single sample in a study of cytomegalovirus exposure and HLA in healthy donors. Vbeta (60) and Jbeta (13) primers were used in the PCR. Clones were sequenced by immunoSEQ multiplex PCR, and TCRdb holds only the in-frame ones, with some missing. In all, the sample yields 150,000 to 200,000 clones. Sequencing used PBMCs. These receptor sequences come from a woman younger than 30 in good health and CMV-seropositive.

The chain joins TRBV29-1 to TRBJ1-2, with 7 bases identical to TRBD1. Germline V gene data show CDR1 as SQVTM and CDR2 as ANQGSEA. The CDR3 runs 13 residues. V lost 7 bases to trimming and J lost 3 bases; unmatched junction nucleotides: 8. Here the CDR3 reads CSAMTGFDYGYTF. The CDR3 nucleotides read TGCAGCGCTATGACAGGGTTTGACTATGGCTACACCTTC.

The chain joins TRBV4-1 to TRBJ2-7, with 7 bases fitting TRBD2. J gave up 5 bases and V 4 bases, and 8 bases lay outside the gene matches. Germline V gene lookup returns CDR1 MGHRA and CDR2 YSYEKL. The CDR3 spans 14 residues. The DNA of the CDR3 is TGCGCCAGCAGCCGGGGGAGGGAGAACGACGAGCAGTACTTC. Encoded protein: CASSRGRENDEQYF.